This T cell receptor beta chain was retrieved from a study of T-cell reconstitution after alpha-beta-depleted transplantation in children. Study-level findings and limits: At one year after transplant, newly produced T cells mostly accounted for T-cell counts and diversity. Expanded graft clones numbering several hundred reportedly gave rise to alpha-beta T cells about two months after transplant.

Preparation of the TCRbeta library involved a method that used unique molecular identifiers. TCRdb called the PCR reads again in MiXCR, with one record for every CDR3 protein. This table holds about 580,000 distinct CDR3 sequences, approximately 30% found once. CDR1 and CDR2 from the germline V gene are SGHRS and YFSETQ. The CDR3 totals 14 residues. The trim removed 6 bases at V and 0 bases at J, leaving 4 bases unmatched. This clonotype has a handful of counts. The antigen is not known. The rearrangement links TRBV5-1 to TRBJ2-5; 8 nucleotides match TRBD2. The clonotype was recovered from a boy in the first two years of life with Wiskott-Aldrich syndrome, due to receive a stem cell transplant. The input for sequencing was PBMCs, taken before TCRalphabeta/CD19-depleted stem cell transplant. The CDR3 reads CASTAGAYQETQYF. The CDR3 region has the DNA TGCGCCAGCACAGCGGGAGCGTACCAAGAGACCCAGTACTTC.